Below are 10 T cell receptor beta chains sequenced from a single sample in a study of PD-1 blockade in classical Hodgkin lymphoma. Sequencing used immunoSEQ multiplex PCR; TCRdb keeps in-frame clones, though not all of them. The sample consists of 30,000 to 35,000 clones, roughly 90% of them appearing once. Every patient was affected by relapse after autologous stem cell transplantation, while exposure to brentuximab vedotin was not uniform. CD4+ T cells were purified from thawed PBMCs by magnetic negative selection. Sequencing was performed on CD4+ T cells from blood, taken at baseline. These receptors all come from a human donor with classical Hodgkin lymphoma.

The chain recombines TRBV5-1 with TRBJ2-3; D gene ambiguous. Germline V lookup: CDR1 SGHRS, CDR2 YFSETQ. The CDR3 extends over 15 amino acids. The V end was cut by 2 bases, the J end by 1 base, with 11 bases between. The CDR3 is CASSLGSLGTDTQYF. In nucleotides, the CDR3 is TGCGCCAGCAGCTTAGGATCTCTTGGCACAGATACGCAGTATTTT. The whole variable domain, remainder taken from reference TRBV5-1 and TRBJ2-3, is KAGVTQTPRYLIKTRGQQVTLSCSPISGHRSVSWYQQTPGQGLQFLFEYFSETQRNKGNFPGRFSGRQFSNSRSEMNVSTLELGDSALYLCASSLGSLGTDTQYFGPGTRLTVL.

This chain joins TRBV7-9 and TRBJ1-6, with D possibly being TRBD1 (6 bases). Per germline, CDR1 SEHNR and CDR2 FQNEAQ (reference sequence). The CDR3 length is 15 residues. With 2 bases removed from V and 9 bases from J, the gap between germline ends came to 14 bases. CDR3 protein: CASSLTGGIGSPLHF. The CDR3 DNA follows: TGTGCCAGCAGCTTAACGGGGGGCATCGGTTCACCCCTCCACTTT.

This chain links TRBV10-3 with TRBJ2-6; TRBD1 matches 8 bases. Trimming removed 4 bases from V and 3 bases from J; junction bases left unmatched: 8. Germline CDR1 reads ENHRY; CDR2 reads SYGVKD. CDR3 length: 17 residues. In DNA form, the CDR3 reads TGTGCCATCAGTGTTTGGGACAGGAAAGGTGGGGCCAACGTCCTGACTTTC. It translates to CAISVWDRKGGANVLTF.

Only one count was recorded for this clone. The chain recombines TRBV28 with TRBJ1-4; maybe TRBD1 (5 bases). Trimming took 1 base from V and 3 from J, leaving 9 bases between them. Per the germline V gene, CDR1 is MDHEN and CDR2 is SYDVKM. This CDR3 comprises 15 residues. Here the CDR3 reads CASSLSGASNEKLFF. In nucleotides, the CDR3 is TGTGCCAGCAGTTTATCCGGGGCTTCTAATGAAAAACTGTTTTTT.

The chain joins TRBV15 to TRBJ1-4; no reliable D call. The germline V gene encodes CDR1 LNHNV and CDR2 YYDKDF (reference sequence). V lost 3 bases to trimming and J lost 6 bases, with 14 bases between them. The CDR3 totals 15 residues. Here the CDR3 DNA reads TGTGCCACCAGCAGGCTCGGGCCAGCCGATGAAAAACTGTTTTTT. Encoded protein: CATSRLGPADEKLFF. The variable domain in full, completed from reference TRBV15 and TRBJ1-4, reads DAMVIQNPRYQVTQFGKPVTLSCSQTLNHNVMYWYQQKSSQAPKLLFHYYDKDFNNEADTPDNFQSRRPNTSFCFLDIRSPGLGDTAMYLCATSRLGPADEKLFFGSGTQLSVL.

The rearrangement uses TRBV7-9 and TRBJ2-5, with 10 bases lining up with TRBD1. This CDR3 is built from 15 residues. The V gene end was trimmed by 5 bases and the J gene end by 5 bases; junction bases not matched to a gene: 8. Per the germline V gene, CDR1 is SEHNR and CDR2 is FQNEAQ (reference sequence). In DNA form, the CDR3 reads TGTGCCAGCAGCACGGGACAGGGGCGCGTGGAGACCCAGTACTTC. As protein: CASSTGQGRVETQYF.

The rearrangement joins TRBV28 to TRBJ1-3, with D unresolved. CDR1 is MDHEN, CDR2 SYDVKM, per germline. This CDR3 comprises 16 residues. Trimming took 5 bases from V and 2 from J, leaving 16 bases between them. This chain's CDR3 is CASSPSAANTGNTIYF. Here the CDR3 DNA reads TGTGCCAGCAGTCCCTCGGCGGCTAACACTGGAAACACCATATATTTT.

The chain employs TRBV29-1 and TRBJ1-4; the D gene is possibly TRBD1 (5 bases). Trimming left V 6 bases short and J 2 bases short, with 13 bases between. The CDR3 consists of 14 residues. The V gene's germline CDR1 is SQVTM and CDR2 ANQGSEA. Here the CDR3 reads CSVVSQATNEKLFF. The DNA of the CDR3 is TGCAGCGTAGTTTCACAGGCCACTAATGAAAAACTGTTTTTT.

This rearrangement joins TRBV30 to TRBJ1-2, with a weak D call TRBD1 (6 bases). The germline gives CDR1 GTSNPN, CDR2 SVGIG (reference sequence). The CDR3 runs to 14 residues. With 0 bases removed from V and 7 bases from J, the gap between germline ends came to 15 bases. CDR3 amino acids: CAWSVIQGIGGYTF. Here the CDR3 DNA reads TGTGCCTGGAGTGTAATACAGGGCATCGGTGGCTACACCTTC.

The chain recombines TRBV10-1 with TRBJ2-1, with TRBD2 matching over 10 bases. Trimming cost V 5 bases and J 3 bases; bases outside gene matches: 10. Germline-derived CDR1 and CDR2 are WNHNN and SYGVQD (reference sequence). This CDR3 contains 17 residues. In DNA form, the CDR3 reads TGCGCCAGCAGTTCAACGAGCGGGAGGGTTCACTACAATGAGCAGTTCTTC. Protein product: CASSSTSGRVHYNEQFF.